A selection of T cell receptor beta chains follows, all from one sample in a study of PD-1 blockade in classical Hodgkin lymphoma. The repertoire was sequenced with immunoSEQ multiplex PCR; TCRdb's copy has only in-frame clones and lacks some. The sample holds roughly 7,500 clones; around four fifths are singletons and the top ten take about 2.5%. The sample was CD4+ T cells from blood, taken at baseline. The origin of the receptors is a human donor with classical Hodgkin lymphoma. Each CDR3 is given with its conserved first and last residue. D genes are given only for firm matches. The size field is filled for only some rows; it gives once, few, many or a size class.

D: .
V: TRBV23-1
J: TRBJ1-5
size: .
DNA: TGCGCCAGCAGTCGAATCCCAGGACAGCCCCAGCATTTT
CDR3: CASSRIPGQPQHF

D: .
V: TRBV6-1
J: TRBJ1-2
size: .
DNA: TGTGCCAGCAGTGAAGCGAGAAGGAGCTATGGCTACACCTTC
CDR3: CASSEARRSYGYTF

D: TRBD1
V: TRBV28
J: TRBJ2-6
size: .
DNA: TGTGCCAGCAGTTTTCAGGGGGCTGGGGCCAACGTCCTGACTTTC
CDR3: CASSFQGAGANVLTF

D: .
V: TRBV30
J: TRBJ2-6
size: .
DNA: TGTGCCTGGAGAGGGATAGCAAGAAACTCTGGGGCCAACGTCCTGACTTTC
CDR3: CAWRGIARNSGANVLTF

D: TRBD1
V: TRBV4-1
J: TRBJ2-3
size: .
DNA: TGCGCCAGCAGCCAAGATGGGACAGGGGTAACAGATACGCAGTATTTT
CDR3: CASSQDGTGVTDTQYF

D: .
V: TRBV10-1
J: TRBJ1-1
size: .
DNA: TGCGCCAGCAGTCTTCATACTTCGGACACTGAAGCTTTCTTT
CDR3: CASSLHTSDTEAFF

D: .
V: TRBV6-1
J: TRBJ2-5
size: .
DNA: TGTGCCAGCAGGGTCGGCGTGTGGGAGACCCAGTACTTC
CDR3: CASRVGVWETQYF

D: .
V: TRBV18
J: TRBJ2-3
size: .
DNA: TGTGCCAGCTCACCAAGTCTTGCGTATAGCACAGATACGCAGTATTTT
CDR3: CASSPSLAYSTDTQYF

D: .
V: TRBV19
J: TRBJ1-1
size: .
DNA: TGTGCCAGTAGTACGACGCGGCAGGGTGAGCCTTTCTTT
CDR3: CASSTTRQGEPFF

D: .
V: TRBV27
J: TRBJ2-4
size: .
DNA: TGTGCCAGCAGTTTACGGGGGGCCAAAAACATTCAGTACTTC
CDR3: CASSLRGAKNIQYF

D: .
V: TRBV2
J: TRBJ1-1
size: .
DNA: TGTGCCAGCAGTCAAGACAGGAACACTGAAGCTTTCTTT
CDR3: CASSQDRNTEAFF

D: .
V: TRBV18
J: TRBJ1-1
size: few
DNA: TGTGCCAGCTCACCGTGGCAGGGGACTAATACTGAAGCTTTCTTT
CDR3: CASSPWQGTNTEAFF

D: TRBD1
V: TRBV28
J: TRBJ2-7
size: .
DNA: TGTGCCAGCAGTTTCCCTATTTCTGACAGGGGGTTTAAGGGGCAGTACTTC
CDR3: CASSFPISDRGFKGQYF

D: TRBD2
V: TRBV9
J: TRBJ2-7
size: .
DNA: TGTGCCAGCAGCGGAGCGGGAGCTCGGAACGAGCAGTACTTC
CDR3: CASSGAGARNEQYF